These T cell receptor beta chains were read from a single sample in a study of cytomegalovirus exposure and HLA in healthy donors. Libraries were prepared by immunoSEQ multiplex PCR; TCRdb keeps only in-frame clonotypes and omits some of them. The sample yields 150,000 to 200,000 clones, more than 75% seen once. The sequencing sample was made of PBMCs. Receptor source: a man aged 40-50 years in good health and CMV-seronegative. The CDR3 runs from the conserved cysteine through the conserved F or W. D genes are given only for firm matches. Only some rows state a clone size, as once, few, many or a class for expanded clones.

TRBV29-1,TRBJ2-4,.,.,TGCAGCGTTCAGGACAAAGGCATTCAGTACTTC,CSVQDKGIQYF
TRBV21-1,TRBJ1-5,.,.,TGTGCCAGCCTGGCGGTACCCAAACGGAATCAGCCCCAGCATTTT,CASLAVPKRNQPQHF
TRBV18,TRBJ1-4,.,.,TGTGCCAGCTCACCAGAATCTCCCGGTGGAAAACTGTTTTTT,CASSPESPGGKLFF
TRBV5-5,TRBJ1-3,.,TRBD1,TGTGCCAGCAGCCGGACAGGGGAAGCTGGAAACACCATATATTTT,CASSRTGEAGNTIYF
TRBV19,TRBJ2-3,.,TRBD1,TGTGCCACAGGGCCGGGACAGAGCACAGATACGCAGTATTTT,CATGPGQSTDTQYF
TRBV9,TRBJ2-3,.,.,TGTGCCAGCAGCACCCTAGATACCCAAACAGATACGCAGTATTTT,CASSTLDTQTDTQYF
TRBV28,TRBJ2-1,.,.,TGTGCCAGCAGTTTCATAACCGGGCCTAGCGTTAGGTCCTACAATGAGCAGTTCTTC,CASSFITGPSVRSYNEQFF
TRBV5-6,TRBJ2-3,.,.,TGTGCCAGCAGCTCCCAGATACGTGCGCAGTATTTT,CASSSQIRAQYF
TRBV7-3,TRBJ1-1,.,TRBD1,TGTGCCAGCAGCTTGACAGGGCAAACTGAAGCTTTCTTT,CASSLTGQTEAFF
TRBV19,TRBJ2-2,.,TRBD1,TGTGCCAGTAGCGGACAGGGGAGCACCGGGGAGCTGTTTTTT,CASSGQGSTGELFF
TRBV6-6,TRBJ1-5,few,TRBD1,TGTGCCAGCTCGATTAGGGACAGATTCAATCAGCCCCAGCATTTT,CASSIRDRFNQPQHF
TRBV25-1,TRBJ2-3,.,.,TGTGCCAGCACCCTGGGGGGTGGGGGTCACCCAGATACGCAGTATTTT,CASTLGGGGHPDTQYF
TRBV7-8,TRBJ1-1,.,.,TGTGCCAGCAGCTTATATCAGGGGACACAGAACACTGAAGCTTTCTTT,CASSLYQGTQNTEAFF
TRBV19,TRBJ2-5,.,TRBD1,TGTGCCAGTAGTGCGGGGACAGGCCTTTCGGAGACCCAGTACTTC,CASSAGTGLSETQYF
TRBV7-2,TRBJ2-7,.,TRBD2,TGTGCCAGCAGCTTAGGGACTAGCGGCTCCTACGAGCAGTACTTC,CASSLGTSGSYEQYF
TRBV6-1,TRBJ2-7,.,.,TGTGCCAGCAGTGAGATCGGAGCCGATCACGAGCAGTACTTC,CASSEIGADHEQYF
TRBV7-2,TRBJ2-1,.,TRBD2,TGTGCCAGCAGCTTAGCCGGGACTAGTGGGAATGAGCAGTTCTTC,CASSLAGTSGNEQFF
TRBV6-1,TRBJ1-1,few,TRBD1,TGTGCCAGCAGGGGACAGGGCGGGAACACTGAAGCTTTCTTT,CASRGQGGNTEAFF
TRBV7-2,TRBJ2-7,.,.,TGTGCCAGCAGCTTAGTCGGTGGAGGGGTCGAGCAGTACTTC,CASSLVGGGVEQYF
TRBV5-1,TRBJ2-7,.,TRBD1,TGCGCCAGCAGCGTCACCCCGGGACAGGGGGCGAAGCAGTACTTC,CASSVTPGQGAKQYF
TRBV4-2,TRBJ1-2,few,TRBD1,TGTGCCAGCAGCCCCGGGACAGGGGGTGGCTACACCTTC,CASSPGTGGGYTF
TRBV7-3,TRBJ2-1,.,TRBD2,TGTGCCAGCAGGGCAGGAGGGACTAGCGGGACCTACAATGAGCAGTTCTTC,CASRAGGTSGTYNEQFF
TRBV6-5,TRBJ2-7,.,TRBD2,TGTGCCAGCAGGGGACTATCCAAATCCTACGAGCAGTACTTC,CASRGLSKSYEQYF
TRBV7-2,TRBJ2-5,few,.,TGTGCCAGCAGCTTAGCGGGGGGGCGGGAGACCCAGTACTTC,CASSLAGGRETQYF
TRBV29-1,TRBJ2-3,.,TRBD2,TGCAGCGCCAGCCGTGGGACTAGCGGGAGTACCGCCACAGATACGCAGTATTTT,CSASRGTSGSTATDTQYF
TRBV28,TRBJ2-4,.,.,TGTGCCAGCAGTTCTCAAAACATTCAGTACTTC,CASSSQNIQYF
TRBV2,TRBJ2-5,once,.,TGTGCCAGCTGCCCGTCGGGGGTGGAGACCCAGTACTTC,CASCPSGVETQYF
TRBV5-6,TRBJ2-1,.,TRBD2,TGTGCCAGCAAATATAGCGGGGCGTCCTACAATGAGCAGTTCTTC,CASKYSGASYNEQFF
TRBV18,TRBJ2-3,.,.,TGTGCCAGCTCACCTGACTACTCCGATACGCAGTATTTT,CASSPDYSDTQYF
TRBV18,TRBJ2-5,.,TRBD1,TGTGCCAGCTCACCATCCGGGACAGGCAAGGGAGAGACCCAGTACTTC,CASSPSGTGKGETQYF
TRBV25-1,TRBJ2-4,.,.,TGTGCCAGCAGCCCGGCCACGGGTTTGGACATTCAGTACTTC,CASSPATGLDIQYF
TRBV5-4,TRBJ2-3,few,.,TGTGCCAGCAGTCCCAGGGGCGGGGGAGCCACAGATACGCAGTATTTT,CASSPRGGGATDTQYF
TRBV25-1,TRBJ2-5,.,.,TGTGCCAGCCGTAATACGATAGGGGTAACAGAGACCCAGTACTTC,CASRNTIGVTETQYF
TRBV4-2,TRBJ2-1,.,.,TGTGCCAGCAGCCAAGATGTCGGGGACTCAACTCGGGATGAGCAGTTCTTC,CASSQDVGDSTRDEQFF
TRBV5-4,TRBJ1-6,.,.,TGTGCCAGCAGCTCGACAGCGTATAATTCACCCCTCCACTTT,CASSSTAYNSPLHF
TRBV30,TRBJ2-7,.,TRBD2,TGTGCCTGGAGTGCGGGAGGAAACTACGAGCAGTACTTC,CAWSAGGNYEQYF
TRBV9,TRBJ2-5,.,.,TGTGCCAGCAGCGCCACCCTAGCCGGTTCAGAGACCCAGTACTTC,CASSATLAGSETQYF
TRBV2,TRBJ1-2,.,.,TGTGCCAGCAGGGTGGACAGAAACTATGGCTACACCTTC,CASRVDRNYGYTF
TRBV4-3,TRBJ1-1,.,.,TGCGCCAGCAGCGACGGACCCGGAGGGACTGAAGCTTTCTTT,CASSDGPGGTEAFF
TRBV9,TRBJ1-1,.,.,TGTGCCAGCAGCGTCCAGGGGAACACTGAAGCTTTCTTT,CASSVQGNTEAFF
TRBV10-1,TRBJ2-3,.,TRBD1,TGCGCCAGCAGTGAGTCTAACAGGTTCGGGACAGGGGACACAGATACGCAGTATTTT,CASSESNRFGTGDTDTQYF
TRBV9,TRBJ1-6,.,.,TGTGCCAGCAGCGGTACAGGGTTAACGGATTCACCCCTCCACTTT,CASSGTGLTDSPLHF
TRBV10-3,TRBJ2-7,.,.,TGTGCCATCAGTGGCTGGGGCTCCCCCTACGAGCAGTACTTC,CAISGWGSPYEQYF
TRBV19,TRBJ1-2,.,.,TGTGCCAGTAGTCCCTCTTTGGGCGACTATGGCTACACCTTC,CASSPSLGDYGYTF
TRBV7-2,TRBJ1-5,.,TRBD1,TGTGCCAGCAGCCTTCTAGGACAGGTTAGCAATCAGCCCCAGCATTTT,CASSLLGQVSNQPQHF
TRBV28,TRBJ1-2,.,.,TGTGCCAGCAGTTTGGTGGGGGGGGGTGGCTACACCTTC,CASSLVGGGGYTF
TRBV9,TRBJ2-2,few,.,TGTGCCAGCAGCGTTCAGCGGGACACCGGGGAGCTGTTTTTT,CASSVQRDTGELFF
TRBV6-5,TRBJ2-7,.,.,TGTGCCACTAAGAGCCCGGGGGTCGCTGCAGGGCAGTACTTC,CATKSPGVAAGQYF
TRBV2,TRBJ2-2,once,TRBD1,TGTGCCAGCAGGGTCCGACAGGGGGACACCGGGGAGCTGTTTTTT,CASRVRQGDTGELFF